The clone carrying this TCR beta chain was seen more than once but under ten times. Its antigen is currently unknown. This sample was taken from a study of identical twins. General study points: The conclusions drew on cross-sectional statistical analysis instead of tracking the same donors.

The authors used template switching to add a universal primer site and gave cDNA unique molecular identifiers. A single record per CDR3 protein comes from TCRdb applying MiXCR to the 5' RACE reads. The repertoire holds about 720,000 distinct CDR3 sequences, roughly 18% seen once, with under 15% in the top ten. There are 16 residues in the CDR3. The junction had 8 bases not matched to a gene; V was cut back by 0 bases and J by 10 bases. Germline CDR1 is SGHDT and CDR2 is YYEEEE. These data are also associated with another study on T cells expressing NK-cell markers. That source adds: Sorting in several experiments was restricted by an anti-gamma-delta TCR antibody to alpha-beta TCR T cells. Dominant NKG2C+ clonotype frequencies of about 1.0-8% of CD8+ T cells were measured in about 6 donors.

The rearrangement links TRBV5-6 to TRBJ1-6, with 9 bases fitting TRBD1. This sequence was found in a woman under 30 in good health. Input material: PBMCs. The CDR3 nucleotides read TGTGCCAGCAGCTTGGCCCGGGACAGGGATCGGTCACCCCTCCACTTT. Translation gives CASSLARDRDRSPLHF.